These 29 T cell receptor beta chains were all obtained from the same sample, sequenced in a study of cytomegalovirus exposure and HLA in healthy donors. In the PCR, 60 Vbeta and 13 Jbeta primers were used. The assay was immunoSEQ multiplex PCR, and TCRdb's table has in-frame clones only and misses some. Here the sample spans 150,000 to 200,000 clones, approximately 78% being singletons. The sequenced material came from PBMCs. The receptors shown here come from a human donor in good health.

The J gene is TRBJ2-1, the V gene TRBV6-1, with TRBD2 matching over 8 bases. Per germline, CDR1 MNHNS and CDR2 SASEGT. V lost 6 bases to trimming and J lost 7 bases; unmatched junction nucleotides: 5. The CDR3 totals 13 residues. The CDR3 here is CASSRTSRNEQFF. CDR3 bases: TGTGCCAGCAGCAGGACTAGCCGAAATGAGCAGTTCTTC.

The V call is TRBV30, the J call TRBJ2-7; possibly TRBD1 for D (6 bases). The CDR3 extends over 12 amino acids. Trimming removed 7 bases at V and 1 base at J, with 11 bases between. Germline CDR1 and CDR2: GTSNPN and SVGIG (reference sequence). The CDR3 is CASGRGSYEQYF. CDR3 bases: TGTGCCTCCGGTAGGGGGTCCTACGAGCAGTACTTC.

This clone was recorded a few times. The chain has TRBV4-1 and TRBJ2-7; TRBD1 might be the D (5 bases). Germline V CDR1 and CDR2: MGHRA, YSYEKL. Trimming took off 4 bases at V and 5 bases at J, with 12 bases between the two ends. CDR3 length: 13 amino acids. DNA for the CDR3: TGCGCCAGCAGCCGAATACCAGGGAACGAGCAGTACTTC. Translated: CASSRIPGNEQYF.

The V gene is TRBV5-1, the J gene TRBJ2-2; perhaps TRBD1 as D (6 bases). Germline CDR1 reads SGHRS; CDR2 reads YFSETQ. Trimming stripped 4 bases from V and 5 bases from J, with 15 bases between. CDR3 size: 15 residues. CDR3 coding DNA: TGCGCCAGCAGCCTCCGGGACACCAGAACCGGGGAGCTGTTTTTT. It codes for CASSLRDTRTGELFF.

This clone came up once. The chain carries TRBV9 and TRBJ2-3; no clear D gene. Germline values: CDR1 SGDLS, CDR2 YYNGEE. V was shortened by 0 bases and J by 2 bases, with 7 bases between the two germline ends. The CDR3 runs to 14 residues. DNA of the CDR3: TGTGCCAGCAGCGTAGATGTCTTCACAGATACGCAGTATTTT. Protein product: CASSVDVFTDTQYF.

This clone was seen only a few times. The V and J genes are TRBV5-4 and TRBJ2-1; a weak D match, TRBD2 (6 bases). Germline lookup yields CDR1 SGHNT and CDR2 YYREEE (reference sequence). Trimming cost V 1 base and J 1 base, with 9 bases left between them. The CDR3 is 15 residues long. CDR3: CASSLLGRSYNEQFF. As DNA, the CDR3 is TGTGCCAGCAGCTTGCTGGGGAGGTCCTACAATGAGCAGTTCTTC.

J is TRBJ1-2 and V is TRBV15; 12 bases match TRBD1. The CDR3 loop spans 14 amino acids. From germline, CDR1 is LNHNV and CDR2 YYDKDF (reference sequence). V shed 5 bases and J 8 bases; nucleotides not matched to a gene: 6. CDR3 nucleotides: TGTGCCACCAGCCGGGACAGGGGGCGGAAAGGCTACACCTTC. Its protein is CATSRDRGRKGYTF.

V gene TRBV30 combines with J gene TRBJ1-4; D not resolved. In germline, CDR1 is GTSNPN, CDR2 SVGIG (reference sequence). With 0 bases removed from V and 5 bases from J, the gap between germline ends came to 10 bases. There are 14 residues in the CDR3. CDR3: CAWSVRNRNEKLFF. CDR3 nucleotide sequence: TGTGCCTGGAGTGTACGGAACAGAAATGAAAAACTGTTTTTT.

The chain uses TRBV15 and TRBJ1-2; D remains ambiguous. This CDR3 is 12 amino acids long. V lost 0 bases, J lost 5 bases, and 4 bases lay in between. Germline-derived CDR1 and CDR2 are LNHNV and YYDKDF (reference sequence). CDR3 in DNA: TGTGCCACCAGCAGAGAACTATATGGCTACACCTTC. Residues: CATSRELYGYTF.

V and J are TRBV4-1 and TRBJ2-5; D is possibly TRBD2 (7 bases). The CDR3 contains 18 residues. The ends were cut back, 0 bases at V and 7 bases at J, with 24 bases in the middle. Germline V gene data show CDR1 as MGHRA and CDR2 as YSYEKL. For the CDR3, the DNA is TGCGCCAGCAGCCAAGACCCCTCCGGGGGGCCCCTAGGGCGGACCCAGTACTTC. Translated: CASSQDPSGGPLGRTQYF.

Written as DNA, the CDR3 is TGTGCCAGCAGCTTCGGGACAGGGGGGGGCCAGCGGTCACCCCTCCACTTT. The encoded protein is CASSFGTGGGQRSPLHF. The chain recombines TRBV5-5 with TRBJ1-6, with 11 nucleotides matching TRBD1. In germline, CDR1 is SGHKS, CDR2 YYEKEE (reference sequence). The CDR3 is 17 residues long. V was clipped by 2 bases and J by 10 bases; unmatched bases: 11. The full variable domain, its missing parts supplied by reference TRBV5-5 and TRBJ1-6, is DAGVTQSPTHLIKTRGQQVTLRCSPISGHKSVSWYQQVLGQGPQFIFQYYEKEERGRGNFPDRFSARQFPNYSSELNVNALLLGDSALYLCASSFGTGGGQRSPLHFGNGTRLTVT.

This sequence joins TRBV6-6 and TRBJ2-7; the D gene is possibly TRBD2 (5 bases). This CDR3 has 14 residues. Per germline, CDR1 MNHNY and CDR2 SVGAGI (reference sequence). V was cut by 2 bases and J by 7 bases, with 15 bases left in between. The CDR3 spells CASSYRRSDGEQYF. In DNA form, the CDR3 reads TGTGCCAGCAGTTACCGGAGGTCTGACGGGGAGCAGTACTTC.

This clone occurred once. The V gene is TRBV30, the J gene TRBJ1-1; D perhaps matches TRBD1 (5 bases). The CDR3 length is 13 residues. Germline V gene data show CDR1 as GTSNPN and CDR2 as SVGIG (reference sequence). Trimming cost V 5 bases and J 2 bases, with 12 bases left between them. In nucleotides, the CDR3 is TGTGCCTGGGGGAGGGGACCTAACACTGAAGCTTTCTTT. Protein: CAWGRGPNTEAFF.

This clone came up a few times. The chain employs TRBV5-5 and TRBJ2-7; 11 nucleotides match TRBD2. CDR1 is SGHKS, CDR2 YYEKEE, per germline (reference sequence). The CDR3 spans 14 residues. V gave up 4 bases and J gave up 2 bases; unmatched junction bases: 2. CDR3 residues: CASSGSGGAYEQYF. The CDR3 region has the DNA TGTGCCAGCAGCGGTAGCGGGGGGGCCTACGAGCAGTACTTC.

Concerning this clone itself: Sequence at one end of the junction differs from germline and may be a read error. The rearrangement links TRBV9 to TRBJ1-2; TRBD1 agrees at 7 bases. Per germline, CDR1 SGDLS and CDR2 YYNGEE. The CDR3 is made up of 12 amino acids. CDR3 protein: CASSERAGQVAF. CDR3 sequence (DNA): TGTGCCAGCAGCGAGAGGGCCGGACAGGTTGCCTTC.

The chain joins TRBV5-1 to TRBJ1-1; tentatively, D is TRBD1 (5 bases). Germline-derived CDR1 and CDR2 are SGHRS and YFSETQ. CDR3 length: 13 residues. V dropped 0 bases and J dropped 8 bases, with 11 bases sitting between them. CDR3 in amino acids: CASSLGGVSEAFF. The CDR3 bases are TGCGCCAGCAGCTTGGGGGGGGTCTCGGAAGCTTTCTTT.

V is TRBV6-6 and J is TRBJ1-4; 7 bases map to TRBD1. From germline, CDR1 is MNHNY and CDR2 SVGAGI (reference sequence). The V gene end was trimmed by 2 bases and the J gene end by 7 bases; junction bases not matched to a gene: 7. This CDR3 has 15 residues. Here the CDR3 reads CASSYNQGVGEKLFF. DNA for the CDR3: TGTGCCAGCAGTTACAACCAGGGGGTTGGTGAAAAACTGTTTTTT.

The chain uses TRBV30 and TRBJ1-2; D may be TRBD1 (5 bases). Germline V gene data show CDR1 as GTSNPN and CDR2 as SVGIG (reference sequence). Trimming cost V 5 bases and J 11 bases, with 21 bases left between them. The CDR3 runs 13 residues. CDR3 DNA: TGTGCCTGGGACTTGCTGGGGGGGGAGGGTTACACCTTC. It translates to CAWDLLGGEGYTF.

This chain connects TRBV29-1 to TRBJ1-4; D remains unclear. In germline, CDR1 is SQVTM, CDR2 ANQGSEA. This CDR3 is 13 amino acids long. Trimming removed 6 bases at V and 7 bases at J, with 15 bases between. CDR3: CSVKVDGSEKLFF. The CDR3 bases are TGCAGCGTCAAGGTAGACGGGAGTGAAAAACTGTTTTTT.

The chain recombines TRBV7-9 with TRBJ2-1; possible D gene TRBD1, 5 bases. CDR3 size: 17 residues. Germline lookup yields CDR1 SEHNR and CDR2 FQNEAQ (reference sequence). Trimming took off 5 bases at V and 3 bases at J, with 20 bases between the two ends. The chain's CDR3 is CASSTPWTSTHYNEQFF. In DNA, the CDR3 is TGTGCCAGCAGCACACCTTGGACATCCACCCACTACAATGAGCAGTTCTTC. The full variable domain, completed using reference TRBV7-9 and TRBJ2-1, is DTGVSQNPRHKITKRGQNVTFRCDPISEHNRLYWYRQTLGQGPEFLTYFQNEAQLEKSRLLSDRFSAERPKGSFSTLEIQRTEQGDSAMYLCASSTPWTSTHYNEQFFGPGTRLTVL.

A few counts support this clone. The genes are TRBV7-6 and TRBJ2-1; 10 bases agree with TRBD2. Germline lookup yields CDR1 SGHVS and CDR2 FNYEAQ. CDR3 size: 15 residues. The junction had 7 bases not matched to a gene; V was cut back by 2 bases and J by 9 bases. The CDR3 DNA is TGTGCCAGCAGCTTATCAAGCGGGGGGGCGCTTGAGCAGTTCTTC. This sequence encodes CASSLSSGGALEQFF. Full variable domain (rest looked up from reference TRBV7-6 and TRBJ2-1): GAGVSQSPRYKVTKRGQDVALRCDPISGHVSLYWYRQALGQGPEFLTYFNYEAQQDKSGLPNDRFSAERPEGSISTLTIQRTEQRDSAMYRCASSLSSGGALEQFFGPGTRLTVL.

This clone was seen a few times. The chain uses TRBV29-1 and TRBJ2-7, with 7 bases that match TRBD1. Germline V CDR1 and CDR2: SQVTM, ANQGSEA. This CDR3 has 13 residues. The junction had 9 bases not matched to a gene; V was cut back by 4 bases and J by 6 bases. CDR3 nucleotide sequence: TGCAGCGTTGTGACAGGGAAAGCTCGCGAGCAGTACTTC. It codes for CSVVTGKAREQYF.

The chain couples TRBV6-1 to TRBJ1-6, with D unclear. CDR3 size: 15 residues. V was trimmed by 8 bases and J by 3 bases, leaving 14 bases between them. CDR1 is MNHNS, CDR2 SASEGT, per germline. CDR3 DNA sequence: TGTGCCAGCGCCCCGCGGTCCGTCTATAATTCACCCCTCCACTTT. Its translation: CASAPRSVYNSPLHF.

This clone was recorded a few times. The chain joins TRBV19 to TRBJ2-7; no reliable D call. The V gene lost 5 bases and the J gene lost 2 bases, with 7 bases spanning the gap. This CDR3 contains 12 residues. Germline CDR1 reads LNHDA; CDR2 reads SQIVND (reference sequence). The CDR3 loop is CASSASAYEQYF. CDR3 bases: TGTGCCAGTAGTGCTTCAGCCTACGAGCAGTACTTC.

The rearrangement uses TRBV6-1 and TRBJ1-1; maybe TRBD1 (5 bases). CDR3 length equals 14 residues. The V and J ends lost 5 bases and 7 bases respectively, with 17 bases between them. The germline CDR1 and CDR2 sequences are MNHNS and SASEGT. The chain's CDR3 is CASSLLGGGNEAFF. The CDR3 nucleotides read TGTGCCAGCAGTCTTCTTGGGGGGGGTAATGAAGCTTTCTTT.

V and J are TRBV11-2 and TRBJ1-1; D perhaps matches TRBD1 (6 bases). Germline V gene sequence: CDR1 SGHAT, CDR2 FQNNGV. The CDR3 has 17 amino acids. Trimming cost V 3 bases and J 0 bases, with 17 bases left between them. The CDR3 loop reads CASSFGVRGPLNTEAFF. The CDR3 DNA sequence: TGTGCCAGCAGCTTCGGAGTCAGGGGACCATTGAACACTGAAGCTTTCTTT.

The V gene is TRBV19, the J gene TRBJ2-5; 7 positions agree with TRBD1. Matching the DNA end better, TRBJ2-7 makes the J call doubtful. CDR3 length equals 11 residues. The germline CDR1 and CDR2 sequences are LNHDA and SQIVND (reference sequence). CDR3 in amino acids: CASSPGGEQYF. The CDR3 DNA is TGTGCCAGTAGTCCAGGGGGCGAGCAGTACTTC.

The chain is built from TRBV6-6 and TRBJ2-5; D unresolved. Germline V gene sequence: CDR1 MNHNY, CDR2 SVGAGI (reference sequence). The CDR3 contains 14 residues. V was clipped by 0 bases and J by 2 bases, with 7 bases between them. The CDR3 bases are TGTGCCAGCAGTTACTCGAACAGACAAGAGACCCAGTACTTC. Protein: CASSYSNRQETQYF.

The chain couples TRBV19 to TRBJ2-1, with 7 bases fitting TRBD1. CDR3 size: 15 residues. The V gene end was trimmed by 7 bases and the J gene end by 0 bases; junction bases not matched to a gene: 6. Germline V CDR1 and CDR2: LNHDA, SQIVND (reference sequence). Here the CDR3 reads CASNARGTSYNEQFF. CDR3 sequence (DNA): TGTGCCAGTAATGCCAGGGGGACCTCCTACAATGAGCAGTTCTTC.